These 19 T cell receptor beta chains were sequenced from one sample in a study of blood T cell repertoires in COVID-19. Measured with immunoSEQ multiplex PCR; TCRdb has only the in-frame clones, and not every one. The repertoire holds over 75,000 clones, with about 80% as singletons. Sequenced input: peripheral blood. The receptors shown here come from a man between 65 and 85 years old with acute or convalescent COVID-19.

This rearrangement joins TRBV18 to TRBJ1-1; D is unclear. The V end was cut by 3 bases, the J end by 1 base, with 12 bases between. Per the germline V gene, CDR1 is KGHSH and CDR2 is LQKENI. The CDR3 has 15 residues. CDR3 nucleotide sequence: TGTGCCAGCTCACCCTCGCAGGACTCGAACACTGAAGCTTTCTTT. It specifies CASSPSQDSNTEAFF. Using reference TRBV18 and TRBJ1-1 for the parts outside the CDR3, the full variable domain is NAGVMQNPRHLVRRRGQEARLRCSPMKGHSHVYWYRQLPEEGLKFMVYLQKENIIDESGMPKERFSAEFPKEGPSILRIQQVVRGDSAAYFCASSPSQDSNTEAFFGQGTRLTVV.

A few counts support this clone. V and J are TRBV6-4 and TRBJ1-5, with D possibly TRBD1 on 5 matching bases. Germline values: CDR1 MRHNA, CDR2 SNTAGT. The CDR3 runs 15 residues. V lost 3 bases to trimming and J lost 5 bases, with 14 bases between them. CDR3 residues: CASSESEGTDQPQHF. The CDR3 nucleotides read TGTGCCAGCAGTGAGTCGGAGGGGACGGATCAGCCCCAGCATTTT.

V is TRBV6-5 and J is TRBJ2-7, with D possibly matching TRBD1 (7 bases). The CDR3 spans 15 residues. In germline, CDR1 is MNHEY, CDR2 SVGAGI. Trimming removed 5 bases at V and 6 bases at J, with 20 bases between. The CDR3 DNA reads TGTGCCAGCAGTCCAGGGGGGCTTGCCCCGGGCGAGCAGTACTTC. Amino acid sequence: CASSPGGLAPGEQYF.

The rearrangement uses TRBV3-1 (or the pseudogene TRBV3-2) and TRBJ1-3; TRBD1 aligns across 7 bases. The V gene's germline CDR1 is LGHDT and CDR2 YNNKEL (reference sequence). The trim removed 5 bases at V and 0 bases at J, leaving 10 bases unmatched. This CDR3 has 17 residues. This CDR3 is CASSTRTGTASGNTIYF. CDR3 coding DNA: TGTGCCAGCAGCACGCGGACAGGAACAGCCTCTGGAAACACCATATATTTT.

Ten or more counts support this clone. The chain couples TRBV27 to TRBJ1-2; possibly TRBD1 for D (5 bases). This CDR3 comprises 13 residues. V lost 4 bases and J lost 7, with 13 bases in between. Germline V lookup: CDR1 MNHEY, CDR2 SMNVEV (reference sequence). The DNA for the CDR3 is TGTGCCAGCAGTTCAATCCGGGACTCTGGCTACACCTTC. This codes for CASSSIRDSGYTF.

This clone was detected once. V gene TRBV6-2 or TRBV6-3 combines with J gene TRBJ1-2, with 8 bases lining up with TRBD1. The CDR3 loop spans 18 amino acids. V lost 5 bases and J lost 5; bases outside the gene matches: 19. Per the germline V gene, CDR1 is MNHEY and CDR2 is SVGEGT. The CDR3 here is CASSGPTKTGAARYGYTF. The CDR3 nucleotides read TGTGCCAGCAGTGGTCCTACCAAGACAGGGGCCGCGCGGTATGGCTACACCTTC.

V is TRBV28 and J is TRBJ2-1; 10 bases line up with TRBD1. Germline CDR1 MDHEN, CDR2 SYDVKM. The CDR3 covers 15 residues. The V segment lost 6 bases and the J segment 4 bases; nucleotides outside the gene matches: 6. CDR3 nucleotides: TGTGCCAGCAGCCCAGACAGGGGGCCTTACAATGAGCAGTTCTTC. Translated: CASSPDRGPYNEQFF. Looking up the rest from reference TRBV28 and TRBJ2-1 gives the full variable domain: DVKVTQSSRYLVKRTGEKVFLECVQDMDHENMFWYRQDPGLGLRLIYFSYDVKMKEKGDIPEGYSVSREKKERFSLILESASTNQTSMYLCASSPDRGPYNEQFFGPGTRLTVL.

The genes are TRBV10-3 and TRBJ1-6; D ambiguous. This CDR3 is built from 16 residues. Trimming pared 0 bases from V and 5 bases from J, leaving 11 bases between. The germline gives CDR1 ENHRY, CDR2 SYGVKD. CDR3 DNA: TGTGCCATCAGTGAGTCCTTAGGTCAGGATAATTCACCCCTCCACTTT. Residues: CAISESLGQDNSPLHF.

The V and J genes are TRBV11-3 and TRBJ2-4; D remains ambiguous. This CDR3 is 13 amino acids long. CDR1 SGHNT and CDR2 YENEEA come from the germline V gene. V shed 5 bases and J shed 8 bases, with 13 bases lying between them. DNA for the CDR3: TGTGCCAGCAGCGCTACGTCGAGTGACATTCAGTACTTC. It is translated as CASSATSSDIQYF.

This chain links TRBV28 with TRBJ2-3; possible D gene TRBD2, 6 bases. The CDR3 runs 14 residues. Germline CDR1 MDHEN, CDR2 SYDVKM. Trimming left V 4 bases short and J 5 bases short, with 13 bases between. The chain's CDR3 is CASSSGGAGDTQYF. The CDR3 DNA sequence: TGTGCCAGCAGTTCCGGGGGAGCTGGAGATACGCAGTATTTT.

This chain links TRBV28 with TRBJ2-1; 11 bases are a match to TRBD2. Trimming took 7 bases from V and 10 from J; bases not matched to a gene: 6. The CDR3 runs to 13 residues. CDR1 MDHEN and CDR2 SYDVKM come from the germline V gene. The CDR3 nucleotides read TGTGCCAGCACCGTGACTAGCGGGAACGAGCAGTTCTTC. It encodes CASTVTSGNEQFF.

This sequence joins TRBV28 and TRBJ2-1, with TRBD2 as a possible D gene (6 bases). V was cut by 3 bases and J by 9 bases, with 12 bases left in between. This CDR3 has 13 amino acids. Germline CDR1 is MDHEN and CDR2 is SYDVKM. The CDR3 DNA reads TGTGCCAGCAGTTTCCAGGGAGGAAGTGAGCAGTTCTTC. Encoded protein: CASSFQGGSEQFF.

The chain's CDR3 is CASSLRDRGAGTEAFF. The CDR3 nucleotides are TGTGCCAGTAGCCTCCGGGACAGGGGGGCGGGCACTGAAGCTTTCTTT. This rearrangement joins TRBV19 to TRBJ1-1; the match to TRBD1 covers 11 bases. J was trimmed by 4 bases and V by 6 bases; bases with no gene match: 10. The CDR3 sequence is 16 residues long. CDR1 LNHDA and CDR2 SQIVND come from the germline V gene (reference sequence).

For the CDR3, the DNA is TGTGCCAGCTCATCTCGGACAGGGGCGGACAATGAGCAGTTCTTC. As protein: CASSSRTGADNEQFF. The chain is built from TRBV18 and TRBJ2-1, with 9 bases identical to TRBD1. Germline assignment: CDR1 KGHSH and CDR2 LQKENI. Trimming took 5 bases from V and 5 from J; bases not matched to a gene: 7. CDR3 length equals 15 residues.

This clone was observed many times. The CDR3, as DNA: TGTGCCAGCAGTTTATCTTTCCAGGGGGCTTGGGGCTACACCTTC. Protein: CASSLSFQGAWGYTF. This sequence joins TRBV28 and TRBJ1-2; 8 nucleotides match TRBD1. Germline V gene sequence: CDR1 MDHEN, CDR2 SYDVKM. V dropped 1 base and J dropped 8; count of bases not matched to a gene: 9. This CDR3 is 15 amino acids long.

V gene TRBV9 combines with J gene TRBJ1-1; the D gene is possibly TRBD1 (6 bases). This CDR3 spans 14 amino acids. The V end was cut by 0 bases, the J end by 4 bases, with 10 bases between. Germline CDR1 is SGDLS and CDR2 is YYNGEE. The CDR3 DNA reads as TGTGCCAGCAGCGTAGGACAGGTTGGCACTGAAGCTTTCTTT. Its protein is CASSVGQVGTEAFF.

Here the CDR3 reads CATGGGGNEQFF. DNA of the CDR3: TGTGCCACCGGCGGGGGGGGTAATGAGCAGTTCTTC. The V gene is TRBV24-1, the J gene TRBJ2-1, with TRBD2 identical over 9 bases. The trim removed 9 bases at V and 7 bases at J, leaving 3 bases unmatched. Germline assignment: CDR1 KGHDR and CDR2 SFDVKD. The CDR3 is made up of 12 amino acids.

This clone has just a few counts. In nucleotides, the CDR3 is TGTGCCAGCTCACCGGCCGGGACAGGACATCTTGCTAATTCACCCCTCCACTTT. It encodes CASSPAGTGHLANSPLHF. The rearrangement uses TRBV18 and TRBJ1-6, with 8 positions matching TRBD1. This CDR3 spans 18 amino acids. Trimming at V came to 3 bases and at J to 6 bases, leaving 13 bases not matched to a gene. Germline CDR1 KGHSH, CDR2 LQKENI.

The genes are TRBV9 and TRBJ1-4; 9 bases are shared with TRBD1. This CDR3 region has 14 residues. The germline V gene encodes CDR1 SGDLS and CDR2 YYNGEE. Germline trimming cut 3 bases from V and 8 bases from J; bases unmatched to any gene: 5. The CDR3 coding sequence is TGTGCCAGCAGCGCGGGACAGGGTCGCGAAAAACTGTTTTTT. It specifies CASSAGQGREKLFF. Based on the CDR3 plus reference TRBV9 and TRBJ1-4, the full variable domain is DSGVTQTPKHLITATGQRVTLRCSPRSGDLSVYWYQQSLDQGLQFLIQYYNGEERAKGNILERFSAQQFPDLHSELNLSSLELGDSALYFCASSAGQGREKLFFGSGTQLSVL.